This entry lists 25 T cell receptor beta chains sequenced from one sample in a study of response to subunit inactivated influenza vaccine. One entry per CDR3 protein, called by TCRdb with MiXCR from the RT-PCR reads. The sample records over 300,000 distinct CDR3 sequences, 21% being singletons. Sequencing used PBMCs from blood, obtained about 20 months after vaccination. These receptors were obtained from a man aged 45 to 75 who received an inactivated influenza vaccine.

This clonotype has only a few counts. The rearrangement joins TRBV6-4 to TRBJ2-1; 8 bases fit TRBD1. The CDR3 has 12 amino acids. V shed 11 bases, J shed 8 bases, and the junction held 8 bases outside the gene matches. Germline loops: CDR1 MRHNA, CDR2 SNTAGT. The CDR3 DNA reads TGTGCCCGAAGGACAGGGTTAGATGAGCAGTTCTTC. It is translated as CARRTGLDEQFF.

The chain uses TRBV20-1 and TRBJ2-7; possible D gene TRBD2, 6 bases. The germline V gene encodes CDR1 DFQATT and CDR2 SNEGSKA (reference sequence). The CDR3 runs 14 residues. Deletions cut 3 bases from V and 1 base from J, with 13 bases between. The CDR3 is CSASDTSRSYEQYF. As DNA, the CDR3 is TGCAGTGCTAGCGACACTAGCCGGTCCTACGAGCAGTACTTC.

In its sample, this clonotype was seen many times. The chain joins TRBV30 to TRBJ1-5, with a weak D call TRBD1 (5 bases). V lost 0 bases, J lost 7 bases, and 7 bases lay in between. The germline gives CDR1 GTSNPN, CDR2 SVGIG (reference sequence). The CDR3 loop spans 12 amino acids. In nucleotides, the CDR3 is TGTGCCTGGAGTGTGTGGGGCCAGCCCCAGCATTTT. This codes for CAWSVWGQPQHF.

In the case of this clonotype: At one end the junction does not follow the germline gene, possibly because of a read error. The J gene is TRBJ1-2, the V gene TRBV19; TRBD1 matches 10 bases. This CDR3 has 14 residues. Germline-derived CDR1 and CDR2 are LNHDA and SQIVND (reference sequence). The CDR3 spells CATRRQGANYGYTF. In nucleotides, the CDR3 is TGTGCCACTAGAAGACAGGGGGCTAATTATGGCTACACCTTC.

The sample holds a few counts of this clonotype. The chain recombines TRBV3-1 with TRBJ2-3; a possible D gene is TRBD2 (5 bases). This CDR3 has 17 amino acids. Germline-derived CDR1 and CDR2 are LGHDT and YNNKEL (reference sequence). V lost 1 base to trimming and J lost 2 bases, with 16 bases between them. CDR3 sequence: CASSQGSRGLTTDTQYF. The CDR3 DNA reads as TGTGCCAGCAGCCAAGGGTCACGGGGTCTGACCACAGATACGCAGTATTTT.

This clonotype was found a few times. The V and J genes are TRBV15 and TRBJ1-6; 7 nucleotides match TRBD1. Germline V CDR1 and CDR2: LNHNV, YYDKDF (reference sequence). The CDR3 runs to 15 residues. Trimming cost V 2 bases and J 6 bases; bases outside gene matches: 4. As DNA, the CDR3 is TGTGCCACCAGCAGAACCACAGGGGTTAATTCACCCCTCCACTTT. It translates to CATSRTTGVNSPLHF.

The chain recombines TRBV16 with TRBJ1-1, with D possibly being TRBD1 (6 bases). The CDR3 spans 14 residues. V gave up 0 bases and J gave up 3 bases, with 8 bases separating them. Germline loops: CDR1 KGHSY, CDR2 FQNENV. The CDR3 nucleotides are TGTGCCAGCAGCCAATCCTACAGGGACACTGAAGCTTTCTTT. This translates into CASSQSYRDTEAFF.

Many counts were recorded for this clonotype. The rearrangement uses TRBV6-5 and TRBJ2-5, with 15 bases that match TRBD2. CDR3 size: 18 residues. Germline CDR1 and CDR2: MNHEY and SVGAGI. Trimming at V came to 4 bases and at J to 0 bases, leaving 6 bases not matched to a gene. Here the CDR3 reads CASSSPGLAGGYQETQYF. DNA for the CDR3: TGTGCCAGCAGTTCCCCCGGACTAGCGGGGGGGTACCAAGAGACCCAGTACTTC.

Ten or more counts support this clonotype. The chain employs TRBV19 and TRBJ1-5; perhaps TRBD1 as D (5 bases). CDR1 is LNHDA, CDR2 SQIVND, per germline (reference sequence). This CDR3 is 14 amino acids long. V dropped 7 bases and J dropped 0 bases, with 10 bases sitting between them. The CDR3 loop reads CASKTVLSNQPQHF. CDR3 sequence (DNA): TGTGCCAGTAAGACAGTACTTAGCAATCAGCCCCAGCATTTT.

The CDR3 reads CALEPGATYNEQFF. Here the CDR3 DNA reads TGTGCCCTCGAGCCGGGTGCTACCTACAATGAGCAGTTCTTC. The chain employs TRBV7-9 and TRBJ2-1, with D uncertain. CDR3 length: 14 amino acids. CDR1 is SEHNR, CDR2 FQNEAQ, per germline (reference sequence). V lost 11 bases to trimming and J lost 2 bases, with 16 bases between them.

This clonotype was observed a few times. The chain carries TRBV20-1 and TRBJ1-4; 9 bases are a match to TRBD1. CDR3 length: 15 residues. V gave up 8 bases and J gave up 3 bases; unmatched junction bases: 10. Germline lookup yields CDR1 DFQATT and CDR2 SNEGSKA (reference sequence). The CDR3 DNA is TGCAGTACCGGGACAGGGATGTTTGCTAATGAAAAACTGTTTTTT. This encodes CSTGTGMFANEKLFF.

By sample fraction, this clonotype is medium-sized. In nucleotides, the CDR3 is TGTGCCAGCAGTACGGATCTCGGCACTGAAGCTTTCTTT. Its translation: CASSTDLGTEAFF. The chain recombines TRBV6-2 or TRBV6-3 with TRBJ1-1; unclear D gene. V lost 5 bases and J lost 4, with 11 bases in between. The germline gives CDR1 MNHEY, CDR2 SVGEGT. There are 13 residues in the CDR3.

V and J are TRBV11-2 and TRBJ2-1; D is perhaps TRBD2 (6 bases). CDR1 and CDR2 from the germline V gene are SGHAT and FQNNGV. V was trimmed by 1 base and J by 7 bases, leaving 11 bases between them. The CDR3 contains 14 residues. The CDR3 here is CASSLVEGRNEQFF. The CDR3 DNA sequence: TGTGCCAGCAGCTTAGTCGAGGGGAGGAATGAGCAGTTCTTC.

The CDR3 sequence is CASSGRRDAGELFF. CDR3 DNA: TGTGCCAGCAGCGGGCGACGGGATGCCGGGGAGCTGTTTTTT. The chain is built from TRBV6-1 and TRBJ2-2; perhaps TRBD2 as D (5 bases). The CDR3 is 14 amino acids. Germline V gives CDR1 MNHNS, CDR2 SASEGT. Trimming shortened V by 6 bases and J by 6 bases, and 14 bases separated the two germline ends.

CDR3 nucleotide sequence: TGCACCAGCAGCCAAGCTTCAAAAGGACTAGCGGGAGGCACAGATACGCAGTATTTT. Protein product: CTSSQASKGLAGGTDTQYF. J is TRBJ2-3 and V is TRBV1; the table names TRBD2, a call not compared with the DNA. TRBV1 is assigned pseudogene status. This CDR3 is built from 19 residues.

This CDR3 is CASSQDQGSGNEQFF. The CDR3 nucleotides are TGCGCCAGCAGCCAAGATCAGGGTTCAGGCAATGAGCAGTTCTTC. The chain links TRBV4-3 to TRBJ2-1; TRBD1 might be the D (5 bases). The CDR3 has 15 residues. Germline-derived CDR1 and CDR2 are LGHNA and YSLEER. The V gene lost 0 bases and the J gene lost 6 bases, with 12 bases spanning the gap.

The rearrangement links TRBV11-2 to TRBJ2-3; 9 bases fit TRBD2. The V and J ends lost 0 bases and 2 bases, in that order; junction bases with no gene match: 21. The CDR3 has 22 residues. The germline V gene has CDR1 SGHAT and CDR2 FQNNGV. The CDR3 region has the DNA TGTGCCAGCAGCTTAGAGGCGGGGGGGGCCGAACAAGCGCGCTCGCTCACAGATACGCAGTATTTT. Translating it yields CASSLEAGGAEQARSLTDTQYF.

The gene calls are TRBV7-2 and TRBJ2-3; perhaps TRBD1 as D (6 bases). In germline, CDR1 is SGHTA, CDR2 FQGNSA. V lost 5 bases and J lost 4, with 13 bases in between. CDR3 length: 14 residues. The CDR3 sequence: CASSQGGSSDTQYF. The CDR3 region has the DNA TGTGCCAGCAGCCAAGGGGGTTCTTCAGATACGCAGTATTTT.

The chain carries TRBV5-1 and TRBJ1-1; D is ambiguous. The germline CDR1 and CDR2 sequences are SGHRS and YFSETQ. Trimming left V 3 bases short and J 8 bases short, with 14 bases between. The CDR3 loop spans 13 amino acids. The CDR3 DNA follows: TGCGCCAGCAGCTGGATGGACTCTGGCGAAGCTTTCTTT. Its protein product is CASSWMDSGEAFF.

The chain recombines TRBV12-3 or TRBV12-4 with TRBJ1-5; 7 bases fit TRBD1. The ends lost 3 bases at V and 3 bases at J; junction bases unmatched: 2. The CDR3 sequence is 14 residues long. For the CDR3, the DNA is TGTGCCAGCAGTTTTACAGGGGCCAATCAGCCCCAGCATTTT. This gives the protein CASSFTGANQPQHF.

The chain links TRBV20-1 to TRBJ1-1; D not resolved. V shed 1 base and J shed 2 bases, with 11 bases lying between them. The CDR3 covers 14 residues. The germline gives CDR1 DFQATT, CDR2 SNEGSKA (reference sequence). CDR3 sequence reads: CSARVGSQNTEAFF. For the CDR3, the DNA is TGCAGTGCTAGAGTGGGCAGTCAAAACACTGAAGCTTTCTTT.

The genes are TRBV20-1 and TRBJ2-1; D unresolved. Trimming removed 3 bases at V and 9 bases at J, with 6 bases between. The germline CDR1 and CDR2 sequences are DFQATT and SNEGSKA (reference sequence). There are 10 residues in the CDR3. The DNA of the CDR3 is TGCAGTGCTAGCCTACTTGAGCAGTTCTTC. Residues: CSASLLEQFF.

At least ten counts were recorded for this clonotype. The V gene is TRBV6-5, the J gene TRBJ2-2; D is uncertain. Germline V gene lookup returns CDR1 MNHEY and CDR2 SVGAGI. Trimming removed 0 bases from V and 4 bases from J, with 3 bases in between. The CDR3 has 13 residues. The CDR3 DNA follows: TGTGCCAGCAGTTACTCGATCACCGGGGAGCTGTTTTTT. This encodes CASSYSITGELFF.

The table lists this clonotype with a few counts. This rearrangement joins TRBV30 to TRBJ1-5; weak D call: TRBD1 (6 bases). This CDR3 is built from 17 residues. CDR1 is GTSNPN and CDR2 is SVGIG in the germline V gene (reference sequence). V gave up 4 bases and J gave up 4 bases, with 23 bases separating them. The CDR3 here is CAWNQGRTARQNQPQHF. The DNA for the CDR3 is TGTGCCTGGAATCAGGGTCGGACAGCCAGACAAAATCAGCCCCAGCATTTT.

The CDR3 spells CSVGGLNTEAFF. The DNA of the CDR3 is TGCAGCGTTGGAGGGTTGAACACTGAAGCTTTCTTT. The V gene is TRBV29-1, the J gene TRBJ1-1, with D unresolved. Germline V gene lookup returns CDR1 SQVTM and CDR2 ANQGSEA. CDR3 length: 12 residues. V lost 4 bases, J lost 0 bases, and 6 bases lay in between.